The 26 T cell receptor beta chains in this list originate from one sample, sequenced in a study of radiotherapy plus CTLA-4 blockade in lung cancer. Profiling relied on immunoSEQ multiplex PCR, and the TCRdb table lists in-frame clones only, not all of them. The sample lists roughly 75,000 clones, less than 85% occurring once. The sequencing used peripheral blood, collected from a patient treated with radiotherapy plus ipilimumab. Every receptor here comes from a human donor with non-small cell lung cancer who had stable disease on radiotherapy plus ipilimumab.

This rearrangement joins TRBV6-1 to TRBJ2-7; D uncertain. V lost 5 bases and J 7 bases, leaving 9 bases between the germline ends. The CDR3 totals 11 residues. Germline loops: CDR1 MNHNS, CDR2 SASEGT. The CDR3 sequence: CASSRRSEQYF. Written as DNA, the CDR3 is TGTGCCAGCAGTAGGAGAAGTGAGCAGTACTTC.

The CDR3 reads CASSTGGSSQETQYF. The CDR3 coding sequence is TGTGCCAGCAGTACAGGGGGATCGAGCCAAGAGACCCAGTACTTC. The rearrangement links TRBV27 to TRBJ2-5; 8 nucleotides line up with TRBD1. Per germline, CDR1 MNHEY and CDR2 SMNVEV (reference sequence). The junction had 6 bases not matched to a gene; V was cut back by 5 bases and J by 1 base. The CDR3 extends over 15 amino acids.

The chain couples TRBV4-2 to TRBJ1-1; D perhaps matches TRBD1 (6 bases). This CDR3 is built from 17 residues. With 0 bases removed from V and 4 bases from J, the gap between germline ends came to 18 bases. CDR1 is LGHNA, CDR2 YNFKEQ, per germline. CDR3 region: CASSQDGTRFSGTEAFF. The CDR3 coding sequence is TGTGCCAGCAGCCAAGATGGGACAAGGTTTTCGGGCACTGAAGCTTTCTTT.

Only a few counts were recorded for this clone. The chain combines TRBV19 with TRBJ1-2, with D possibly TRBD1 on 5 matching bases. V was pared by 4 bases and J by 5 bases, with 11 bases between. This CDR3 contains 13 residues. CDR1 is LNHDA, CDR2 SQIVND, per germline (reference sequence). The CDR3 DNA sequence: TGTGCCAGTAGTACCGACAGTACTTATGGCTACACCTTC. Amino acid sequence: CASSTDSTYGYTF.

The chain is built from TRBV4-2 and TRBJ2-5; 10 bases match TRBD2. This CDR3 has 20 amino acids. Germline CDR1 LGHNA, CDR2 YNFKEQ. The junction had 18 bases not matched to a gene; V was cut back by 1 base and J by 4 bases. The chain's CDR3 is CASSQGSASGSRARRETQYF. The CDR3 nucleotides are TGTGCCAGCAGCCAAGGATCCGCTAGCGGGAGTCGAGCGCGAAGAGAGACCCAGTACTTC.

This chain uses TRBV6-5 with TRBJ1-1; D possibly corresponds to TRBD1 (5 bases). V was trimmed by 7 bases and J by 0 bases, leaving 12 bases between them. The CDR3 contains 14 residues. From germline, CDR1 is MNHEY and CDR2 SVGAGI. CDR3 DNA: TGTGCCAGCATCTCAGGGACCATGAACACTGAAGCTTTCTTT. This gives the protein CASISGTMNTEAFF.

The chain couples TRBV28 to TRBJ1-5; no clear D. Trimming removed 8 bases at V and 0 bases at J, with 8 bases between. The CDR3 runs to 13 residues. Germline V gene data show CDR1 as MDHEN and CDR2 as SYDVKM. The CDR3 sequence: CASDRDSNQPQHF. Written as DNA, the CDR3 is TGTGCCAGCGACCGAGATAGCAATCAGCCCCAGCATTTT. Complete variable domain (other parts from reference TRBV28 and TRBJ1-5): DVKVTQSSRYLVKRTGEKVFLECVQDMDHENMFWYRQDPGLGLRLIYFSYDVKMKEKGDIPEGYSVSREKKERFSLILESASTNQTSMYLCASDRDSNQPQHFGDGTRLSIL.

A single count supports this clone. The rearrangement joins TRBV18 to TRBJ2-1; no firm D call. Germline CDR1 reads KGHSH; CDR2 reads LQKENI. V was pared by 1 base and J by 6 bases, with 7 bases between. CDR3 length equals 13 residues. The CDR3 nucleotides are TGTGCCAGCTCACCACTTTCGCTCAATGAGCAGTTCTTC. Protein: CASSPLSLNEQFF.

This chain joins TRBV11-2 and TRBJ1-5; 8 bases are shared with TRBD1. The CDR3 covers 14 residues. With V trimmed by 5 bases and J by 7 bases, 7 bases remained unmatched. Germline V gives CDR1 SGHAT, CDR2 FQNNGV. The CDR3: CASSQGQGRQPQHF. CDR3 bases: TGTGCCAGCAGCCAAGGACAGGGACGGCAGCCCCAGCATTTT.

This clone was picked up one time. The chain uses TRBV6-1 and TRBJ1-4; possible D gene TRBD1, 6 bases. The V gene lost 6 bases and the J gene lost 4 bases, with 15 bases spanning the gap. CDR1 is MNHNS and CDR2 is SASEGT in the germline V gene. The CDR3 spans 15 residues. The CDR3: CASSAGQTGNEKLFF. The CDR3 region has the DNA TGTGCCAGCAGCGCTGGACAGACTGGTAATGAAAAACTGTTTTTT.

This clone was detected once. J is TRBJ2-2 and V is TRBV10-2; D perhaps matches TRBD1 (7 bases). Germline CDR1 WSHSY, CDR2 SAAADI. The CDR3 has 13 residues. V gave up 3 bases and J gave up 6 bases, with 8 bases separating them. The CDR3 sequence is CASSDRGAGELFF. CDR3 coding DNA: TGCGCCAGCAGTGACAGGGGGGCCGGGGAGCTGTTTTTT.

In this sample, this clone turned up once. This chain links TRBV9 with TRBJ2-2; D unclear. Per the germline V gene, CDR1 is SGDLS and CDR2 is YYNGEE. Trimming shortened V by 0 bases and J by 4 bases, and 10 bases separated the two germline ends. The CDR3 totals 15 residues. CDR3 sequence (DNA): TGTGCCAGCAGCGTAGGTTCTCCAATCACCGGGGAGCTGTTTTTT. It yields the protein CASSVGSPITGELFF.

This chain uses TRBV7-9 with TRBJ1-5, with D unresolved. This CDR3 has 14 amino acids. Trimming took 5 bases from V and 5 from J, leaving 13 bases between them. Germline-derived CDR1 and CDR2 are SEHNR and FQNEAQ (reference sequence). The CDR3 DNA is TGTGCCAGCAGCGGGAATACAGCAGATCAGCCCCAGCATTTT. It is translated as CASSGNTADQPQHF.

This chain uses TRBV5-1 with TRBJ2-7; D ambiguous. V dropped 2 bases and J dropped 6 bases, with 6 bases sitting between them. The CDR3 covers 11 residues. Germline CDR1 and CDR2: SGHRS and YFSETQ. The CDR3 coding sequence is TGCGCCAGCAGCTTTGCTGTCGAGCAGTACTTC. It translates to CASSFAVEQYF.

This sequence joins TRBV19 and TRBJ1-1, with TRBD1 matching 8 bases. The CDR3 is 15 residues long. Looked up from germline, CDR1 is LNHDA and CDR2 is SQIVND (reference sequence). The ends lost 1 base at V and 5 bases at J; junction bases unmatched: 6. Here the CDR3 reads CASSIAGGAGTEAFF. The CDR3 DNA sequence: TGTGCCAGTAGTATAGCAGGGGGCGCGGGGACTGAAGCTTTCTTT. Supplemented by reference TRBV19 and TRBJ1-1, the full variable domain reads DGGITQSPKYLFRKEGQNVTLSCEQNLNHDAMYWYRQDPGQGLRLIYYSQIVNDFQKGDIAEGYSVSREKKESFPLTVTSAQKNPTAFYLCASSIAGGAGTEAFFGQGTRLTVV.

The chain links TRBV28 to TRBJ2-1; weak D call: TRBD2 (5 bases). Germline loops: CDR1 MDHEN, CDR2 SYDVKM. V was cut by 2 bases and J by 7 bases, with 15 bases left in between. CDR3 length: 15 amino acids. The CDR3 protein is CASSLGLVLENEQFF. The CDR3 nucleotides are TGTGCCAGCAGTTTAGGACTTGTACTGGAGAATGAGCAGTTCTTC.

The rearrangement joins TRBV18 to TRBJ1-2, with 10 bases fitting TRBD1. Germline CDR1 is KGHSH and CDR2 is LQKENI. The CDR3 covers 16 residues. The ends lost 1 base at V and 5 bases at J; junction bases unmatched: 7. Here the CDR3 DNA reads TGTGCCAGCTCACCACTGTCAGGGACAGGGGAATATGGCTACACCTTC. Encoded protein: CASSPLSGTGEYGYTF.

The CDR3 DNA is TGTGCCAGCAGCTTAGTGGTGGGAGACATCACAGATACGCAGTATTTT. It is translated as CASSLVVGDITDTQYF. The chain combines TRBV7-2 with TRBJ2-3, with a weak D call TRBD2 (5 bases). CDR3 length: 16 amino acids. V lost 1 base, J lost 2 bases, and 13 bases lay in between. Germline assignment: CDR1 SGHTA and CDR2 FQGNSA.

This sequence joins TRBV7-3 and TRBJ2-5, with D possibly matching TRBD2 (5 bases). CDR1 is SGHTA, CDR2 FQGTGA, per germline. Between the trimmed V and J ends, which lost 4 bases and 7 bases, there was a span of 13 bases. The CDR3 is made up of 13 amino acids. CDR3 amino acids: CASSWSGEGTQYF. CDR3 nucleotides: TGTGCCAGCAGCTGGAGTGGTGAGGGGACCCAGTACTTC.

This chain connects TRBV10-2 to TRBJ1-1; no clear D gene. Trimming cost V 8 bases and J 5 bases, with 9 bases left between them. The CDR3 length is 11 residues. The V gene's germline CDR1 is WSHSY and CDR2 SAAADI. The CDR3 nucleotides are TGCGCCAGCCAAATAGGGACTGAAGCTTTCTTT. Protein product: CASQIGTEAFF.

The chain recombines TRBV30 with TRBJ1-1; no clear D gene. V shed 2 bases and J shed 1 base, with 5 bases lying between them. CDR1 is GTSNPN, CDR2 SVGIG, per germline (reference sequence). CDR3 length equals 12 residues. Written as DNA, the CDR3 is TGTGCCTGGAGTAGTGCGAACACTGAAGCTTTCTTT. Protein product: CAWSSANTEAFF.

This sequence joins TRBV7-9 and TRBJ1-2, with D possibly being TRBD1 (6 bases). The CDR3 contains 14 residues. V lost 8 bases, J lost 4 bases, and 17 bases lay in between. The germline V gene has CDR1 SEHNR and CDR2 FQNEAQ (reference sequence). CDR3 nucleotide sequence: TGTGCCAGCCAAAGGGACACTCGGGGCTATGGCTACACCTTC. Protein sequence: CASQRDTRGYGYTF.

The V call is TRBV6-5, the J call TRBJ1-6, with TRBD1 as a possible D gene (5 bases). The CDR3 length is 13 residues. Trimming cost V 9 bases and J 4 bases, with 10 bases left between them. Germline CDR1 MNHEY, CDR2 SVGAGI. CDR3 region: CARYRSYNSPLHF. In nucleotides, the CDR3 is TGTGCCAGATACAGGAGTTATAATTCACCCCTCCACTTT.

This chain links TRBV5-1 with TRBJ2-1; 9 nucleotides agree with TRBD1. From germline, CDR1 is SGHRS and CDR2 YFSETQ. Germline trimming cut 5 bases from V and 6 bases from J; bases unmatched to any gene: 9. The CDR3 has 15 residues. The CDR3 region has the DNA TGCGCCAGCAGTAAACAGGGGGCGATAGCCAATGAGCAGTTCTTC. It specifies CASSKQGAIANEQFF.

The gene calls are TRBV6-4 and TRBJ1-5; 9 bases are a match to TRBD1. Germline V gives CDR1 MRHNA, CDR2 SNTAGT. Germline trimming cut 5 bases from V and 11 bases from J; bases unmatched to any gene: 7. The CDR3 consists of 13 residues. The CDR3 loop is CASSPGTGMAQHF. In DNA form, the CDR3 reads TGTGCCAGCAGTCCCGGGACAGGGATGGCCCAGCATTTT.

The CDR3 loop is CASSETGIAQYF. CDR3 nucleotide sequence: TGTGCCAGCAGTGAAACGGGAATCGCGCAGTATTTT. The V and J genes are TRBV2 and TRBJ2-3, with D tentatively TRBD2 (5 bases). The CDR3 sequence is 12 residues long. Per germline, CDR1 SNHLY and CDR2 FYNNEI. Trimming removed 2 bases from V and 10 bases from J, with 10 bases in between.